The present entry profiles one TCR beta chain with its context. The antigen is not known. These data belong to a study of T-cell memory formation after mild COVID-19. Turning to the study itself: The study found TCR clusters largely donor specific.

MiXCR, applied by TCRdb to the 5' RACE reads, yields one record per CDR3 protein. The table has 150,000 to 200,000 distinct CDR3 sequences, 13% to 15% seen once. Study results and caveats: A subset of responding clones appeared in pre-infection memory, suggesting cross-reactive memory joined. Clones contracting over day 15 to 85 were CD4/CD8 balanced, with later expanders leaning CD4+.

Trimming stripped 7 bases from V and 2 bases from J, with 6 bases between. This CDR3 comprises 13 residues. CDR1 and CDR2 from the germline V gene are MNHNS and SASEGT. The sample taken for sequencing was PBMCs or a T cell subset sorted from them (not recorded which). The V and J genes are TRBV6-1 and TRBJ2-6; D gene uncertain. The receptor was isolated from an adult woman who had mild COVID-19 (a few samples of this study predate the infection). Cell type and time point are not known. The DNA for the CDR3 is TGTGCCAGCAAGGGCGCTGGGGCCAACGTCCTGACTTTC. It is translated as CASKGAGANVLTF.